Shown below are 26 T cell receptor beta chains from a single sample sequenced in a study of blood T cell repertoires in COVID-19. Generated by immunoSEQ multiplex PCR, the TCRdb table keeps only in-frame clones and is missing some. The table lists roughly 340,000 clones, around 86% of them singletons, with about 6% in the top ten. Source material: peripheral blood. All receptors come from a woman aged 50 to 60 with COVID-19, enrolled during active disease.

The chain combines TRBV3-1 (or the pseudogene TRBV3-2) with TRBJ1-1; D unresolved. The germline gives CDR1 LGHDT, CDR2 YNNKEL (reference sequence). The CDR3 sequence is 16 residues long. The V end was cut by 1 base, the J end by 0 bases, with 12 bases between. The CDR3 region is CASSQGGHFMNTEAFF. The CDR3 nucleotides are TGTGCCAGCAGCCAAGGTGGGCATTTCATGAACACTGAAGCTTTCTTT.

The chain employs TRBV19 and TRBJ2-7, with TRBD1 as a possible D gene (6 bases). V dropped 6 bases and J dropped 3 bases, with 15 bases sitting between them. Germline assignment: CDR1 LNHDA and CDR2 SQIVND (reference sequence). This CDR3 spans 14 amino acids. The CDR3 region is CASSLTGPYYEQYF. CDR3 nucleotides: TGTGCCAGTAGCCTGACAGGCCCTTACTACGAGCAGTACTTC.

The chain is built from TRBV7-9 and TRBJ2-6; 8 bases are a match to TRBD2. CDR3 length: 17 amino acids. Germline loops: CDR1 SEHNR, CDR2 FQNEAQ (reference sequence). V was pared by 4 bases and J by 2 bases, with 7 bases of the junction left unmatched. The CDR3 nucleotides are TGTGCCAGCAGCTCCCCTGGACTAGCTACTGGGGCCAACGTCCTGACTTTC. This gives the protein CASSSPGLATGANVLTF.

V usage is TRBV5-1 and J usage is TRBJ1-5, with TRBD1 matching 8 bases. After removal of 4 bases from V and 0 bases from J, the junction contained 12 bases not matched to a gene. The CDR3 runs 18 residues. Germline CDR1 reads SGHRS; CDR2 reads YFSETQ. This chain's CDR3 is CASSDLRTGIYSNQPQHF. The CDR3 nucleotides read TGCGCCAGCAGCGATTTACGGACAGGGATATATAGCAATCAGCCCCAGCATTTT.

This sequence joins TRBV19 and TRBJ2-5, with 10 bases aligning to TRBD2. Germline CDR1 is LNHDA and CDR2 is SQIVND (reference sequence). V lost 2 bases and J lost 1; bases outside the gene matches: 7. The CDR3 has 17 residues. The DNA for the CDR3 is TGTGCCAGTAGTATAAGGGCAGCGGGAGGGCCCCAAGAGACCCAGTACTTC. It encodes CASSIRAAGGPQETQYF.

CDR3: CASSVGTSGIYEQYF. CDR3 nucleotide sequence: TGTGCCAGCAGCGTCGGGACTAGCGGGATCTACGAGCAGTACTTC. This rearrangement joins TRBV9 to TRBJ2-7, with TRBD2 matching over 13 bases. CDR3 length: 15 residues. Losses at the gene ends were 2 bases for V and 3 bases for J; bases not matched to a gene: 2. The germline V gene has CDR1 SGDLS and CDR2 YYNGEE.

This clone came up once. The rearrangement joins TRBV3-1 (or the pseudogene TRBV3-2) to TRBJ1-1; TRBD1 aligns across 10 bases. CDR3 length: 15 amino acids. In germline, CDR1 is LGHDT, CDR2 YNNKEL (reference sequence). V shed 7 bases and J 1 base; nucleotides not matched to a gene: 6. Here the CDR3 reads CASTNRQGANTEAFF. CDR3 in DNA: TGTGCCAGCACAAACCGACAGGGGGCGAACACTGAAGCTTTCTTT.

The chain uses TRBV10-1 and TRBJ2-3, with TRBD2 matching over 10 bases. The CDR3 totals 15 residues. Germline V gene data show CDR1 as WNHNN and CDR2 as SYGVQD (reference sequence). Trimming took 4 bases from V and 2 from J; bases not matched to a gene: 3. The CDR3 here is CASSGLAGVTDTQYF. CDR3 DNA sequence: TGCGCCAGCAGTGGACTAGCGGGTGTCACAGATACGCAGTATTTT.

The CDR3 nucleotides are TGTGCCAGCAGCGAAGTACGGACAGGGGACTACGAGCAGTACTTC. It is translated as CASSEVRTGDYEQYF. This chain links TRBV11-1 with TRBJ2-7; 9 bases are shared with TRBD1. J was trimmed by 3 bases and V by 5 bases; bases with no gene match: 8. Germline loops: CDR1 SGHAT, CDR2 FQDESV (reference sequence). The CDR3 spans 15 residues.

V usage is TRBV30 and J usage is TRBJ2-7, with unresolved D. Germline CDR1 reads GTSNPN; CDR2 reads SVGIG (reference sequence). Between the trimmed V and J ends, which lost 5 bases and 5 bases, there was a span of 13 bases. This CDR3 has 12 residues. CDR3 sequence (DNA): TGTGCCTGGGAGACATCTTTCCACGAGCAGTACTTC. Amino acid sequence: CAWETSFHEQYF.

The V call is TRBV19, the J call TRBJ2-2; TRBD1 might be the D (6 bases). CDR3 length: 14 amino acids. Deletions cut 5 bases from V and 2 bases from J, with 9 bases between. The germline CDR1 and CDR2 sequences are LNHDA and SQIVND (reference sequence). In DNA, the CDR3 is TGTGCCAGTAGTTTTGGGGGCAACACCGGGGAGCTGTTTTTT. It specifies CASSFGGNTGELFF.

A remark on this clone: In the same sample, other DNA sequences code for this CDR3. The chain joins TRBV30 to TRBJ1-1, with D possibly matching TRBD1 (5 bases). This CDR3 has 13 amino acids. The V end was cut by 3 bases, the J end by 1 base, with 9 bases between. The germline V gene encodes CDR1 GTSNPN and CDR2 SVGIG (reference sequence). CDR3 DNA sequence: TGTGCCTGGAGGGGGCAGCCGAACACTGAAGCTTTCTTT. Its translation: CAWRGQPNTEAFF.

This clone was detected a few times. V gene TRBV27 combines with J gene TRBJ1-5; D ambiguous. The V and J ends lost 1 base and 7 bases respectively, with 11 bases between them. CDR3 length: 14 amino acids. CDR1 MNHEY and CDR2 SMNVEV come from the germline V gene (reference sequence). The CDR3 DNA is TGTGCCAGCAGTTTATTGGGTCCCGGGCAGCCCCAGCATTTT. Protein: CASSLLGPGQPQHF.

The chain links TRBV28 to TRBJ2-4, with 8 bases fitting TRBD2. V trimming: 6 bases; J trimming: 2 bases; junction bases outside the gene matches: 3. The CDR3 sequence is 14 residues long. Per germline, CDR1 MDHEN and CDR2 SYDVKM. In nucleotides, the CDR3 is TGTGCCAGCAGGGGTAGCGGGACCAAAAACATTCAGTACTTC. Translating gives CASRGSGTKNIQYF.

The chain combines TRBV11-2 with TRBJ2-1, with 7 positions matching TRBD1. After removal of 3 bases from V and 10 bases from J, the junction contained 12 bases not matched to a gene. The CDR3 covers 15 residues. Germline V gene data show CDR1 as SGHAT and CDR2 as FQNNGV. CDR3 sequence (DNA): TGTGCCAGCAGCTTTGCTGACAGGGATATTACCGAGCAGTTCTTC. Residues: CASSFADRDITEQFF.

The chain uses TRBV18 and TRBJ2-7; D remains unclear. Per germline, CDR1 KGHSH and CDR2 LQKENI. The CDR3 covers 13 residues. V dropped 3 bases and J dropped 6 bases, with 12 bases sitting between them. CDR3 DNA: TGTGCCAGCTCACCCTCCCAAGCGAGCGAGCAGTACTTC. This gives the protein CASSPSQASEQYF.

This chain links TRBV7-9 with TRBJ2-7; D gene ambiguous. CDR1 SEHNR and CDR2 FQNEAQ come from the germline V gene (reference sequence). V shed 1 base and J shed 0 bases, with 13 bases lying between them. This CDR3 spans 16 amino acids. CDR3: CASSLDLSTNSYEQYF. The CDR3 coding sequence is TGTGCCAGCAGCTTAGACTTGAGTACGAACTCCTACGAGCAGTACTTC.

The chain employs TRBV7-9 and TRBJ1-2, with TRBD1 identical over 8 bases. Per the germline V gene, CDR1 is SEHNR and CDR2 is FQNEAQ (reference sequence). J lost 3 bases, V lost 5 bases, and 14 bases had no gene match. The CDR3 sequence is 17 residues long. In DNA, the CDR3 is TGTGCCAGCAGCCCCGCAGACAGGGGATCTGTGTACTATGGCTACACCTTC. Its translation is CASSPADRGSVYYGYTF.

J is TRBJ2-1 and V is TRBV24-1, with 8 bases fitting TRBD1. CDR3 size: 16 residues. Germline V gene data show CDR1 as KGHDR and CDR2 as SFDVKD. V lost 4 bases, J lost 8 bases, and 12 bases stayed unmatched. The CDR3 DNA reads TGTGCCACCAGTGACCCCGGACAGGGTAAGGCAGATGAGCAGTTCTTC. Amino acid sequence: CATSDPGQGKADEQFF.

This clone was recorded a few times. The rearrangement uses TRBV3-1 (or the pseudogene TRBV3-2) and TRBJ1-6; 7 bases map to TRBD1. This CDR3 has 15 residues. Germline assignment: CDR1 LGHDT and CDR2 YNNKEL (reference sequence). V lost 1 base to trimming and J lost 10 bases; unmatched junction nucleotides: 7. This chain's CDR3 is CASSQVVQGESPLHF. CDR3 nucleotide sequence: TGTGCCAGCAGCCAAGTCGTGCAGGGGGAATCACCCCTCCACTTT.

The chain couples TRBV10-1 to TRBJ2-3; D may be TRBD2 (6 bases). Germline V gene data show CDR1 as WNHNN and CDR2 as SYGVQD (reference sequence). V was clipped by 6 bases and J by 0 bases, with 10 bases between them. The CDR3 runs to 14 residues. The CDR3 sequence: CASSPGTSTDTQYF. The CDR3 DNA follows: TGCGCCAGCAGCCCCGGGACTAGCACAGATACGCAGTATTTT.

The CDR3 nucleotides are TGTGCCAGCAGTGAATTTCTGCAGGGGCAGCCCCAGCATTTT. It encodes CASSEFLQGQPQHF. The V gene is TRBV6-1, the J gene TRBJ1-5; a weak D match, TRBD1 (6 bases). Germline lookup yields CDR1 MNHNS and CDR2 SASEGT. V was clipped by 2 bases and J by 7 bases, with 12 bases between them. The CDR3 runs to 14 residues.

DNA for the CDR3: TGTGCCATTCGGTCGGGGGTTGGAGATCAGCCCCAGCATTTT. This translates into CAIRSGVGDQPQHF. The chain has TRBV10-3 and TRBJ1-5, with a tentative D call TRBD1 (5 bases). Trimming pared 9 bases from V and 5 bases from J, leaving 17 bases between. Germline lookup yields CDR1 ENHRY and CDR2 SYGVKD. The CDR3 runs to 14 residues.

This chain connects TRBV5-1 to TRBJ2-3; 13 bases line up with TRBD2. V gave up 4 bases and J gave up 2 bases; unmatched junction bases: 7. In germline, CDR1 is SGHRS, CDR2 YFSETQ. This CDR3 is built from 17 residues. The CDR3 nucleotides read TGCGCCAGCAGCGTAACGGGACTAGCGGGGTCCACAGATACGCAGTATTTT. It codes for CASSVTGLAGSTDTQYF.

This chain links TRBV14 with TRBJ1-6; D call uncertain. Trimming took off 1 base at V and 7 bases at J, with 5 bases between the two ends. CDR3 length: 13 residues. The germline V gene has CDR1 SGHDN and CDR2 FVKESK. CDR3 sequence reads: CASSQAVNSPLHF. Written as DNA, the CDR3 is TGTGCCAGCAGCCAAGCTGTAAATTCACCCCTCCACTTT.

The V and J genes are TRBV5-8 and TRBJ2-5, with TRBD1 matching 8 bases. V shed 5 bases, J shed 4 bases, and the junction held 4 bases outside the gene matches. Germline assignment: CDR1 SGHTS and CDR2 YDEGEE. The CDR3 sequence is 13 residues long. The CDR3 DNA reads TGTGCCAGCAGACGCGACAGGGGAGAGACCCAGTACTTC. This translates into CASRRDRGETQYF.